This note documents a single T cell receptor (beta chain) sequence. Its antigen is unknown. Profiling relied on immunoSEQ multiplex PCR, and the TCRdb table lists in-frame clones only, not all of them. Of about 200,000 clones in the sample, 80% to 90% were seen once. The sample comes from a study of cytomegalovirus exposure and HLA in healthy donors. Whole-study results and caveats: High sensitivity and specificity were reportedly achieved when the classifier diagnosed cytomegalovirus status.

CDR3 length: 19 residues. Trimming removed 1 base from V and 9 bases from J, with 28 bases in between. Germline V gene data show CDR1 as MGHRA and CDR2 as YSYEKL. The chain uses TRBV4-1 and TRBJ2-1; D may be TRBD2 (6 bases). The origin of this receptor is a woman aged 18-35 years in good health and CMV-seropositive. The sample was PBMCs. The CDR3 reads CASSQVIGDGAGLDGEQFF. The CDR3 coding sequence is TGCGCCAGCAGCCAAGTTATCGGGGATGGGGCGGGACTGGACGGTGAGCAGTTCTTC.